This T cell receptor (beta chain) was documented in a study of blood T cell repertoires in COVID-19. The CDR3 has 15 amino acids. In germline, CDR1 is SGHDT, CDR2 YYEEEE. Trimming stripped 5 bases from V and 3 bases from J, with 15 bases between. The protocol was immunoSEQ multiplex PCR, while the TCRdb copy is restricted to in-frame clones and leaves out a portion. The data show some 180,000 clones, with 84% seen just once and roughly 13% held by the top ten. The source material was peripheral blood. The rearrangement uses TRBV5-6 and TRBJ2-1, with a weak D call TRBD2 (6 bases). The origin of this receptor is a human donor in a cohort sampled during active COVID-19. The CDR3, as DNA: TGTGCCAGCAGGTGGGACTCTAGGGACTACAATGAGCAGTTCTTC. Translation: CASRWDSRDYNEQFF. Together with reference TRBV5-6 and TRBJ2-1, the CDR3 gives the full variable domain: DAGVTQSPTHLIKTRGQQVTLRCSPKSGHDTVSWYQQALGQGPQFIFQYYEEEERQRGNFPDRFSGHQFPNYSSELNVNALLLGDSALYLCASRWDSRDYNEQFFGPGTRLTVL.